The following is a TCR beta chain sequence with its context. The antigen it recognizes is unknown. The record has no base qualities; no much larger clone is one base away. The data were taken from a study of blood T cell repertoires in COVID-19 (dated by TCRdb to the early 2020s). Background on the whole study: The collaborator samples originated in the United States, Italy and Spain and spanned the acute and convalescent phases of COVID-19. The prospective study material was composed of cDNA or gDNA derived from T cells, B-cell-depleted T cells, or PBMCs. The dataset comprised deeply sampled blood TCRbeta repertoires from subjects exposed to, actively infected with, or recovered from COVID-19. The repertoires were made available in a free public database intended to serve as a resource for research on the immune response to SARS-CoV-2. Samples were obtained from the ongoing ImmuneRACE study (first 160 participants) and from some 1,200 subjects provided by 6 global collaborators. A de-identified subject ID, COVID-19 status, age in years and sex were almost always included in the sample metadata. Where available, HLA class I and class II types were taken from metadata supplied by the sample provider and were not determined by assay-based typing.

Each collaborating institution followed its own protocols to collect whole blood in K2EDTA tubes. For TCRbeta analysis, collaborators shipped samples as frozen whole blood, isolated PBMCs, or DNA extracted from either of those sample types. The CDR3 starts with the cysteine, ends with the phenylalanine, and has 12 residues. Solely the CDR3 DNA is kept, with 36 bases framed from the first base. Taken from the germline V gene, the CDR1 and CDR2 loops are MNHEY and SVGAGI. Trimming costs V 10 bases and J 7 bases, and their ends lie 16 bases apart. Points the paper makes about the study in general: Clinical and demographic metadata were provided uncurated, with the amount varying by source and participant.

TCRbeta CDR3 regions were amplified from genomic DNA by means of the immunoSEQ Assay, a bias-controlled multiplex PCR. Turning to the authors' computational methods: The number of nucleated cells in each sample was estimated by amplification of reference gene primers within the assay. Sequence reads were collapsed and filtered to measure the absolute abundance of every unique TCRbeta CDR3 rearrangement. For each sample, productive Simpson clonality was calculated as the square root of Simpson's diversity index across productive rearrangements. Held by TCRdb, this immuneACCESS table contains in-frame sequences only and omits some clones. Under half of the omission traces to an unresolved V gene where checked; the cause of the rest is unknown. That table is the source of V, J and clone size, and D and trimming were worked out from the DNA. Here the sample has fewer than 130,000 clones; 70% to 90% occur a single time. About 2% of the sample lies in the top ten.

Specimen: peripheral blood. The sequence is built from TRBV6-5 and TRBJ2-5; the D gene remains uncertain. This TCR was recovered from a human donor in a cohort sampled during active COVID-19. CDR3 reads: CATNNPPGTQYF. The DNA sequence is given as TGTGCCACCAACAACCCCCCTGGGACCCAGTACTTC.